This T cell receptor beta chain is from a study of CD8 T cells in Susac syndrome. Between the trimmed V and J ends, which lost 0 bases and 6 bases, there was a span of 12 bases. Germline CDR1 reads LGHNA; CDR2 reads YSLEER. The CDR3 runs to 15 residues. RNA was extracted with the RNeasy kit, and a quantity of 0.5 to 1 ug was reverse transcribed using random hexamers. MiXCR, run by TCRdb on the immunoSEQ multiplex PCR reads, gives a single entry per CDR3 protein. The sample yields about 190,000 distinct CDR3 sequences, about 94% seen once. Input material: CD4+ T cells from PBMCs. The V and J genes are TRBV4-3 and TRBJ1-5, with a weak D call TRBD1 (6 bases). The TCR comes from a human donor with Susac syndrome. This CDR3 is CASSQEAAGVQPQHF. The CDR3 DNA sequence: TGCGCCAGCAGCCAAGAGGCGGCAGGGGTTCAGCCCCAGCATTTT.